The present T cell receptor beta chain was sequenced within a study of vaccination and CD4 T cells after COVID-19. About the research overall: The convalescents comprised six males and four females, two of them Hispanic. Overlapping spike peptides of SARS-CoV-2, HCoV-NL63, HCoV-OC43 and HCoV-229E were used, and cells were stimulated with them.

The CDR3 runs to 14 residues. The germline V gene encodes CDR1 DFQATT and CDR2 SNEGSKA (reference sequence). V lost 0 bases and J lost 0, with 8 bases in between. In this sample, this clonotype turned up a few times. As yet, its antigen is unknown. Sequenced with the Oncomine TCR Beta short-read assay was DNA taken from cultured CD4+ T cells. From the PCR reads, TCRdb called clonotypes with MiXCR, one entry per CDR3 protein. The sample holds 13,000 to 15,000 distinct CDR3 sequences, about 46% seen once. Treatment here: approximately nine-day PBMC culture with coronavirus spike peptide pools or control peptides (ViraFEST assay). Using peptide pools, antigen-specific T cells were expanded in ViraFEST before TCRs were sequenced.

The genes are TRBV20-1 and TRBJ2-5; possibly TRBD1 for D (6 bases). The TCR comes from a human donor who had recovered from COVID-19. Material: CD4+ T cells from blood, cultured in vitro. The CDR3 nucleotides read TGCAGTGCTAGAGACAGGGGATACCAAGAGACCCAGTACTTC. Protein sequence: CSARDRGYQETQYF.